This T cell receptor (beta chain) comes out of a study of T cells expressing NK-cell markers. Overall study context: Sorted CD3+CD56-NKG2C+, CD3+CD56+NKG2C- and CD3+CD56+NKG2C+ T cells were the source of the TCR beta repertoires.

CDR3 size: 14 residues. Looked up from germline, CDR1 is LGHDT and CDR2 is YNNKEL (reference sequence). 5'RACE template switching with UMIs produced the TCR beta cDNA. TCRdb re-called the 5' RACE reads; one entry per CDR3 protein, DNA not given. The table lists 300,000 to 500,000 distinct CDR3 sequences. Broader study findings: For a handful of donors, the dominant NKG2C+ clonotypes made up about 1.0-7.0% of their CD8+ T cells.

Concerning this clonotype itself: Its antigen is still unknown.

This TCR came from a woman between 50 and 59 years old in good health. The sample comprised blood T cells: a sorted CD56 or NKG2C T cell subset, CD4+ or CD8+ T cells, or bulk PBMC T cells (not recorded which). The V call is TRBV3-1, the J call TRBJ2-2. The CDR3: CASSQSGNTGELFF.